This T cell receptor (beta chain) was identified during a study of blood T cell repertoires in COVID-19. Study-wide context: COVID-19 samples from acute and convalescent phases originated in the United States, Italy and Spain. Sources were T cells, B-cell-depleted T cells, or PBMCs; the material itself was cDNA or gDNA.

As concerns this clone: The junction differs from germline at one of its ends, possibly a read error.

The germline CDR1 and CDR2 sequences are SGHNT and YENEEA. This CDR3 region has 12 residues. In the original workflow: Reference gene primer amplification in the assay estimated nucleated cell counts. Produced via immunoSEQ multiplex PCR; TCRdb's table is partial and in-frame only. That table gives V, J and clone size, and the DNA gave D and trimming. The table has hundreds of thousands of clones, more than 85% seen once. The rearrangement uses TRBV11-3 and TRBJ2-1, with 8 bases matching TRBD2. Specimen: peripheral blood. This TCR was recovered from a woman aged 25 to 39 with acute or convalescent COVID-19. The CDR3: CASSLFGGAKIF. The DNA for the CDR3 is TGTGCCAGCAGCTTATTCGGGGGGGCCAAGATCTTC.